This TCR beta chain is from a study of T cell changes during pregnancy in multiple sclerosis. This CDR3 region has 14 residues. The ends were cut back, 6 bases at V and 6 bases at J, with 15 bases in the middle. In germline, CDR1 is SNHLY, CDR2 FYNNEI. This table comes from immunoSEQ multiplex PCR, and its TCRdb copy is limited to in-frame clones, with some not included. The data show about 48,000 clones, 88% seen once. Source: CD4+ T cells from peripheral blood mononuclear cells, taken in the second trimester of pregnancy. The clonotype originates from a female donor with multiple sclerosis, enrolled in a pregnancy study. The genes are TRBV2 and TRBJ1-5; tentative D call: TRBD1 (5 bases). The CDR3 coding sequence is TGTGCCAGCAGCGGGGGAGGAAGAGGTCAGCCCCAGCATTTT. Its translation is CASSGGGRGQPQHF.